This T cell receptor (beta chain) was documented in a study of cytomegalovirus exposure and HLA in healthy donors. Trimming took off 1 base at V and 8 bases at J, with 9 bases between the two ends. The CDR3 has 13 residues. Germline CDR1 reads MGHRA; CDR2 reads YSYEKL. The PCR ran on 60 Vbeta and 13 Jbeta primers. Libraries were prepared by immunoSEQ multiplex PCR; TCRdb keeps only in-frame clonotypes and omits some of them. Among 100,000 to 150,000 clones listed, around 78% were seen once. The chain recombines TRBV4-1 with TRBJ1-3; D may be TRBD1 (6 bases). This clonotype was sampled from a man aged 60-69 years in good health and CMV-seropositive. Specimen: PBMCs. In nucleotides, the CDR3 is TGCGCCAGCAGCCAAGTAGGGGGAGACACCATATATTTT. It translates to CASSQVGGDTIYF.